The 32 T cell receptor beta chains listed next were all sequenced from one sample in a study of graft-versus-host responses after intestinal transplantation. Generated by immunoSEQ multiplex PCR, the TCRdb table keeps only in-frame clones and is missing some. The table includes more than 65,000 clones, less than 95% detected once. No antigen has been assigned to these receptors. Specimen: unstimulated CD8+ T cells sorted from spleen or lymph node cells, collected before transplant. The receptor set was obtained from a human donor who was the organ donor for an intestinal transplant.

The chain links TRBV25-1 to TRBJ2-7; TRBD2 matches at 14 bases. The junction had 7 bases not matched to a gene; V was cut back by 5 bases and J by 7 bases. The CDR3 is made up of 15 amino acids. CDR1 and CDR2 from the germline V gene are MGHDK and SYGVNS. In DNA, the CDR3 is TGTGCCAGCAGTCCCGGGACTAGCGGGAGTGGGGAGCAGTACTTC. Its protein product is CASSPGTSGSGEQYF.

The rearrangement joins TRBV7-6 to TRBJ2-5, with D possibly matching TRBD2 (5 bases). Trimming took 5 bases from V and 2 from J, leaving 12 bases between them. This CDR3 is 14 amino acids long. CDR1 is SGHVS and CDR2 is FNYEAQ in the germline V gene. CDR3 nucleotides: TGTGCCAGCAGCATCGGGCGGGCGCAAGAGACCCAGTACTTC. Protein sequence: CASSIGRAQETQYF.

This rearrangement joins TRBV6-1 to TRBJ2-7, with TRBD2 identical over 8 bases. Germline V CDR1 and CDR2: MNHNS, SASEGT. V lost 6 bases to trimming and J lost 6 bases; unmatched junction nucleotides: 13. This CDR3 has 15 amino acids. CDR3 loop: CASSQTPGLGGEQYF. The CDR3 bases are TGTGCCAGCAGCCAAACCCCGGGACTAGGGGGCGAGCAGTACTTC.

The chain employs TRBV4-1 and TRBJ1-5; D ambiguous. The ends were cut back, 3 bases at V and 6 bases at J, with 6 bases in the middle. This CDR3 contains 12 residues. Per the germline V gene, CDR1 is MGHRA and CDR2 is YSYEKL. This CDR3 is CASSQGGQPQHF. The CDR3 DNA is TGCGCCAGCAGCCAGGGAGGTCAGCCCCAGCATTTT.

The rearrangement joins TRBV19 to TRBJ2-7; D is unclear. The CDR3 runs 15 residues. Trimming left V 1 base short and J 1 base short, with 11 bases between. Germline assignment: CDR1 LNHDA and CDR2 SQIVND (reference sequence). DNA for the CDR3: TGTGCCAGTAGTATAGGCGGTGCAGGATCCTACGAGCAGTACTTC. This encodes CASSIGGAGSYEQYF.

The V and J genes are TRBV2 and TRBJ2-5; TRBD2 aligns across 13 bases. J was trimmed by 1 base and V by 8 bases; bases with no gene match: 7. In germline, CDR1 is SNHLY, CDR2 FYNNEI. This CDR3 comprises 16 residues. CDR3 protein: CASRGGTSGTQETQYF. In nucleotides, the CDR3 is TGTGCCAGCCGGGGAGGGACTAGCGGGACCCAAGAGACCCAGTACTTC.

This chain links TRBV11-2 with TRBJ1-2, with D perhaps matching TRBD1 (5 bases). The CDR3 length is 15 residues. V was shortened by 3 bases and J by 1 base, with 12 bases between the two germline ends. The germline V gene encodes CDR1 SGHAT and CDR2 FQNNGV. Here the CDR3 DNA reads TGTGCCAGCAGCTTCCAGGGACGGATTAACTATGGCTACACCTTC. This sequence encodes CASSFQGRINYGYTF.

This sequence joins TRBV11-2 and TRBJ2-1; perhaps TRBD2 as D (6 bases). V shed 1 base and J shed 3 bases, with 13 bases lying between them. Germline values: CDR1 SGHAT, CDR2 FQNNGV. CDR3 length: 16 amino acids. The CDR3 bases are TGTGCCAGCAGCTTAGCGGCGGGACGACTCTACAATGAGCAGTTCTTC. Residues: CASSLAAGRLYNEQFF. Full variable domain (outside the CDR3, taken from reference TRBV11-2 and TRBJ2-1): EAGVAQSPRYKIIEKRQSVAFWCNPISGHATLYWYQQILGQGPKLLIQFQNNGVVDDSQLPKDRFSAERLKGVDSTLKIQPAKLEDSAVYLCASSLAAGRLYNEQFFGPGTRLTVL.

CDR3 sequence reads: CASSFGDRVYF. CDR3 bases: TGTGCCAGCAGCTTCGGGGACAGGGTGTACTTC. This chain joins TRBV5-4 and TRBJ2-5, with TRBD1 identical over 9 bases. J gave up 13 bases and V 2 bases, and 3 bases lay outside the gene matches. The CDR3 extends over 11 amino acids. The germline V gene has CDR1 SGHNT and CDR2 YYREEE (reference sequence). The whole variable domain, remainder taken from reference TRBV5-4 and TRBJ2-5, is ETGVTQSPTHLIKTRGQQVTLRCSSQSGHNTVSWYQQALGQGPQFIFQYYREEENGRGNFPPRFSGLQFPNYSSELNVNALELDDSALYLCASSFGDRVYFGPGTRLLVL.

The chain is built from TRBV5-1 and TRBJ2-3, with 11 bases identical to TRBD2. V was clipped by 0 bases and J by 1 base; unmatched bases: 1. The CDR3 is made up of 16 amino acids. CDR1 is SGHRS, CDR2 YFSETQ, per germline. CDR3 region: CASSLATSGGTDTQYF. The CDR3 DNA is TGCGCCAGCAGCTTGGCGACTAGCGGGGGCACAGATACGCAGTATTTT.

J is TRBJ2-5 and V is TRBV5-1; 8 positions agree with TRBD2. V lost 1 base to trimming and J lost 2 bases; unmatched junction nucleotides: 7. The CDR3 consists of 16 residues. Germline assignment: CDR1 SGHRS and CDR2 YFSETQ. The CDR3 loop reads CASSLRSGGDQETQYF. The CDR3 nucleotides read TGCGCCAGCAGCTTGCGGAGCGGGGGTGATCAAGAGACCCAGTACTTC.

Of note for this clone: The same CDR3 is also encoded by other DNA sequences in this sample. The chain combines TRBV30 with TRBJ2-7; 7 bases fit TRBD2. V trimming: 3 bases; J trimming: 4 bases; junction bases outside the gene matches: 6. The CDR3 runs 13 residues. Germline assignment: CDR1 GTSNPN and CDR2 SVGIG (reference sequence). CDR3 DNA: TGTGCCTGGAGGCGGCTAGCGGCGTACGAGCAGTACTTC. Its translation is CAWRRLAAYEQYF.

The rearrangement uses TRBV5-4 and TRBJ1-2, with D perhaps matching TRBD1 (6 bases). This CDR3 has 15 residues. V was clipped by 4 bases and J by 4 bases, with 17 bases between them. CDR1 is SGHNT and CDR2 is YYREEE in the germline V gene (reference sequence). The CDR3 nucleotides are TGTGCCAGCAGCCTCTGGGGGGGCCTCCTCTATGGCTACACCTTC. Protein: CASSLWGGLLYGYTF.

V usage is TRBV9 and J usage is TRBJ2-7; TRBD1 aligns across 7 bases. The CDR3 extends over 15 amino acids. The germline V gene has CDR1 SGDLS and CDR2 YYNGEE. V lost 5 bases, J lost 4 bases, and 12 bases stayed unmatched. DNA of the CDR3: TGTGCCAGCAGTGACGAGGCAGGGGGTTCGTACGAGCAGTACTTC. Residues: CASSDEAGGSYEQYF. Using reference TRBV9 and TRBJ2-7 for the parts outside the CDR3, the full variable domain is DSGVTQTPKHLITATGQRVTLRCSPRSGDLSVYWYQQSLDQGLQFLIQYYNGEERAKGNILERFSAQQFPDLHSELNLSSLELGDSALYFCASSDEAGGSYEQYFGPGTRLTVT.

V and J are TRBV25-1 and TRBJ1-1; no firm D call. This CDR3 is 12 amino acids long. Looked up from germline, CDR1 is MGHDK and CDR2 is SYGVNS. V was trimmed by 8 bases and J by 5 bases, leaving 12 bases between them. The CDR3 DNA reads as TGTGCCAGCGGGAGTGAGGGAACTGAAGCTTTCTTT. Its protein product is CASGSEGTEAFF.

CDR3 protein: CASSFTGPSPLHF. The CDR3 DNA reads TGTGCCAGCAGCTTCACAGGCCCTTCACCCCTCCACTTT. The genes are TRBV5-6 and TRBJ1-6, with TRBD1 as a possible D gene (5 bases). Germline-derived CDR1 and CDR2 are SGHDT and YYEEEE. CDR3 length equals 13 residues. Trimming pared 2 bases from V and 9 bases from J, leaving 9 bases between.

This clone occurred once. The CDR3 reads CASSWDKNIQYF. The CDR3 nucleotides are TGTGCCAGCAGCTGGGATAAAAACATTCAGTACTTC. J is TRBJ2-4 and V is TRBV13, with D unresolved. Trimming removed 4 bases from V and 4 bases from J, with 5 bases in between. In germline, CDR1 is PRHDT, CDR2 FYEKMQ (reference sequence). The CDR3 consists of 12 residues.

The genes are TRBV19 and TRBJ2-3; either TRBD1 or TRBD2 may fit D (5 bases each). Trimming removed 5 bases at V and 6 bases at J, with 30 bases between. The CDR3 is 19 amino acids. The germline V gene encodes CDR1 LNHDA and CDR2 SQIVND (reference sequence). CDR3 bases: TGTGCCAGTAGTGCGCCCTCCGGGGCACCCCAAGCTAGTTCGGATACGCAGTATTTT. It specifies CASSAPSGAPQASSDTQYF.

V is TRBV11-3 and J is TRBJ1-4; 10 bases align to TRBD1. CDR3 length equals 16 residues. Trimming at V came to 4 bases and at J to 6 bases, leaving 8 bases not matched to a gene. Germline V lookup: CDR1 SGHNT, CDR2 YENEEA. The CDR3, as DNA: TGTGCCAGCAGCTCCCATCCGGACAGGGGGGATGAAAAACTGTTTTTT. Its translation is CASSSHPDRGDEKLFF.

Comment on this clone: Other nucleotide sequences in the sample specify the same CDR3. V usage is TRBV28 and J usage is TRBJ1-5; D gene uncertain. Germline V gene sequence: CDR1 MDHEN, CDR2 SYDVKM. The CDR3 is 13 amino acids. The ends were cut back, 2 bases at V and 4 bases at J, with 6 bases in the middle. CDR3 bases: TGTGCCAGCAGTTTAGGGAAAAATCAGCCCCAGCATTTT. Encoded protein: CASSLGKNQPQHF.

The chain employs TRBV5-1 and TRBJ1-6; 11 bases are shared with TRBD1. Trimming took 3 bases from V and 8 from J; bases not matched to a gene: 7. Germline V gene lookup returns CDR1 SGHRS and CDR2 YFSETQ. The CDR3 length is 16 residues. CDR3 in DNA: TGCGCCAGCAGCTCCGGGGACAGGGGGATCGATTCACCCCTCCACTTT. Its translation is CASSSGDRGIDSPLHF.

The gene calls are TRBV5-6 and TRBJ2-7, with D possibly matching TRBD1 (6 bases). The V gene's germline CDR1 is SGHDT and CDR2 YYEEEE. This CDR3 contains 14 residues. Trimming cost V 0 bases and J 5 bases, with 12 bases left between them. Here the CDR3 reads CASSLGTPGDEQYF. The CDR3 region has the DNA TGTGCCAGCAGCTTGGGTACCCCAGGGGACGAGCAGTACTTC.

This clone was found once. This chain connects TRBV2 to TRBJ2-7, with D perhaps TRBD2 (5 bases). CDR1 SNHLY and CDR2 FYNNEI come from the germline V gene. Trimming removed 7 bases at V and 4 bases at J, with 8 bases between. The CDR3 sequence is 11 residues long. As DNA, the CDR3 is TGTGCCAGCAATCGGGGTTACGAGCAGTACTTC. This sequence encodes CASNRGYEQYF. The full variable domain, rest sourced from reference TRBV2 and TRBJ2-7, is EPEVTQTPSHQVTQMGQEVILRCVPISNHLYFYWYRQILGQKVEFLVSFYNNEISEKSEIFDDQFSVERPDGSNFTLKIRSTKLEDSAMYFCASNRGYEQYFGPGTRLTVT.

V usage is TRBV7-9 and J usage is TRBJ1-2; TRBD1 might be the D (6 bases). CDR1 and CDR2 from the germline V gene are SEHNR and FQNEAQ (reference sequence). V was clipped by 4 bases and J by 3 bases, with 15 bases between them. The CDR3 extends over 15 amino acids. The CDR3 region is CASSSPGTTDYGYTF. As DNA, the CDR3 is TGTGCCAGCAGCTCCCCGGGGACAACGGACTATGGCTACACCTTC.

This clone was found a few times. The chain joins TRBV5-6 to TRBJ2-1; no firm D call. The CDR3 has 14 amino acids. Trimming took 0 bases from V and 0 from J, leaving 4 bases between them. Germline V gene sequence: CDR1 SGHDT, CDR2 YYEEEE. CDR3 in amino acids: CASSLGNSYNEQFF. The CDR3 bases are TGTGCCAGCAGCTTGGGGAACTCCTACAATGAGCAGTTCTTC.

The chain combines TRBV5-4 with TRBJ1-6; the D gene is possibly TRBD1 (5 bases). This CDR3 region has 14 residues. Germline CDR1 reads SGHNT; CDR2 reads YYREEE (reference sequence). Trimming shortened V by 2 bases and J by 7 bases, and 10 bases separated the two germline ends. The DNA of the CDR3 is TGTGCCAGCAGCTTTACAGGTGGGAATTCACCCCTCCACTTT. Amino acid sequence: CASSFTGGNSPLHF.

This clone showed up just a few times. The CDR3 DNA follows: TGTGCCAGCAGCTTGTTGGGGCAGAACACTGAAGCTTTCTTT. Protein: CASSLLGQNTEAFF. The genes are TRBV5-4 and TRBJ1-1; D possibly corresponds to TRBD1 (5 bases). This CDR3 region has 14 residues. The V gene lost 1 base and the J gene lost 1 base, with 8 bases spanning the gap. Germline V gene data show CDR1 as SGHNT and CDR2 as YYREEE (reference sequence).

V gene TRBV6-5 combines with J gene TRBJ2-2, with 9 bases fitting TRBD1. CDR3 length equals 14 residues. With V trimmed by 6 bases and J by 3 bases, 2 bases remained unmatched. Germline lookup yields CDR1 MNHEY and CDR2 SVGAGI. The CDR3 loop reads CASRRTGDTGELFF. The CDR3 DNA reads TGTGCCAGCAGGAGGACAGGGGACACCGGGGAGCTGTTTTTT.

The gene calls are TRBV7-9 and TRBJ1-1; 9 nucleotides agree with TRBD1. Trimming at V came to 4 bases and at J to 7 bases, leaving 13 bases not matched to a gene. CDR3 length equals 16 residues. CDR1 is SEHNR, CDR2 FQNEAQ, per germline (reference sequence). CDR3 in amino acids: CASSYTGGRIPLEAFF. CDR3 nucleotide sequence: TGTGCCAGCAGCTATACAGGGGGCCGGATTCCCCTTGAAGCTTTCTTT.

The chain couples TRBV5-5 to TRBJ1-5, with 9 bases lining up with TRBD1. This CDR3 spans 15 amino acids. From germline, CDR1 is SGHKS and CDR2 YYEKEE (reference sequence). The V gene end was trimmed by 7 bases and the J gene end by 5 bases; junction bases not matched to a gene: 10. DNA for the CDR3: TGTGCCAGCTCCCACAGGGGGCCCATCGATCAGCCCCAGCATTTT. It specifies CASSHRGPIDQPQHF.

CDR3 in DNA: TGTGCCAGCAGATCGTGGACAGAGAACTATGGCTACACCTTC. Amino acids: CASRSWTENYGYTF. This chain connects TRBV6-6 to TRBJ1-2; tentative D call: TRBD1 (6 bases). Germline CDR1 MNHNY, CDR2 SVGAGI (reference sequence). The CDR3 extends over 14 amino acids. Trimming cost V 6 bases and J 2 bases, with 13 bases left between them.

This chain uses TRBV10-1 with TRBJ1-1, with 7 bases fitting TRBD1. The CDR3 has 20 amino acids. Germline V gene lookup returns CDR1 WNHNN and CDR2 SYGVQD (reference sequence). V shed 6 bases, J shed 0 bases, and the junction held 22 bases outside the gene matches. Here the CDR3 DNA reads TGCGCCAGCAGCAATATACGCTACCCGGGACAGTCAAGACTGAACACTGAAGCTTTCTTT. It encodes CASSNIRYPGQSRLNTEAFF.